This T cell receptor beta chain was sequenced for a study of blood T cell repertoires in COVID-19. Study-level background: The samples span acute and convalescent COVID-19 from the United States, Italy and Spain. The analysed material was cDNA or gDNA that came from T cells, B-cell-depleted T cells, or PBMCs.

Seattle patients were enrolled while actively infected and followed longitudinally. Original methodology: Reference gene primers were amplified, and this amplification served to estimate nucleated cell counts. Method: immunoSEQ multiplex PCR; TCRdb's copy keeps in-frame clones and lacks some. That table gives V, J and clone size, and the DNA gave D and trimming. The sample lists about 360,000 clones; 86% were seen once. The germline gives CDR1 GTSNPN, CDR2 SVGIG (reference sequence). The CDR3 contains 12 residues. Between the trimmed V and J ends, which lost 5 bases and 0 bases, there was a span of 7 bases.

V usage is TRBV30 and J usage is TRBJ1-1, with D uncertain. The clonotype comes from a woman between 55 and 75 years old with COVID-19, enrolled during active disease. The sequenced sample was peripheral blood. The CDR3 DNA sequence: TGTGCCTGGCGACACTTGAACACTGAAGCTTTCTTT. It codes for CAWRHLNTEAFF.